The 8 T cell receptor beta chains reported below all come from one sample, sequenced in a study of T cell changes during pregnancy in multiple sclerosis (dated by TCRdb to the late 2010s). To prepare the library, the immunoSEQ multiplex PCR assay was applied. TCRdb limited this immuneACCESS table to in-frame rearrangements with V and J called. A share of clones is missing; checked studies link under half to unresolved V genes, and the rest is unexplained. A total of roughly 87,000 clones appear in this sample, 91% of them only once. The top ten hold roughly 4% of the sample. Source: PBMCs, taken in the first trimester of pregnancy. These receptors were obtained from a female donor in good health, serving as a control in a pregnancy study. Some clones in this sample may be carry-over from other donors' samples.

The rearrangement uses TRBV7-8 and TRBJ2-7; weak D call: TRBD2 (5 bases). This CDR3 comprises 15 residues. The germline V gene has CDR1 SGHVS and CDR2 FQNEAQ. V was cut by 6 bases and J by 4 bases, with 19 bases left in between. Here the CDR3 DNA reads TGTGCCAGCAGTCCCCAGCGGACTCGGACTTACGAGCAGTACTTC. Its translation: CASSPQRTRTYEQYF.

This chain uses TRBV9 with TRBJ2-3, with 8 positions matching TRBD2. The CDR3 loop spans 15 amino acids. Losses at the gene ends were 4 bases for V and 2 bases for J; bases not matched to a gene: 6. Germline CDR1 and CDR2: SGDLS and YYNGEE. DNA for the CDR3: TGTGCCAGCAGCCCAAGCGGGAGTACCACAGATACGCAGTATTTT. This sequence encodes CASSPSGSTTDTQYF. The complete variable domain, with remaining parts taken from reference TRBV9 and TRBJ2-3, reads DSGVTQTPKHLITATGQRVTLRCSPRSGDLSVYWYQQSLDQGLQFLIQYYNGEERAKGNILERFSAQQFPDLHSELNLSSLELGDSALYFCASSPSGSTTDTQYFGPGTRLTVL.

The rearrangement uses TRBV7-8 and TRBJ1-6, with D uncertain. The CDR3 length is 16 residues. V shed 2 bases and J shed 0 bases, with 8 bases lying between them. The germline V gene encodes CDR1 SGHVS and CDR2 FQNEAQ. CDR3 DNA: TGTGCCAGCAGCTTAAGCGGGAGCTCCTATAATTCACCCCTCCACTTT. Its protein product is CASSLSGSSYNSPLHF.

The chain employs TRBV2 and TRBJ1-2, with D possibly TRBD1 on 6 matching bases. The V gene lost 5 bases and the J gene lost 0 bases, with 13 bases spanning the gap. Germline V gives CDR1 SNHLY, CDR2 FYNNEI. The length of the CDR3 is 15 residues. The CDR3 sequence: CASSSRDTSNYGYTF. In DNA, the CDR3 is TGTGCCAGCAGTAGCCGGGACACCTCTAACTATGGCTACACCTTC.

The chain uses TRBV4-3 and TRBJ2-7; 9 nucleotides line up with TRBD2. V shed 0 bases, J shed 7 bases, and the junction held 13 bases outside the gene matches. This CDR3 spans 17 amino acids. From germline, CDR1 is LGHNA and CDR2 YSLEER. CDR3 sequence reads: CASSQDSLAGRGGEQYF. Written as DNA, the CDR3 is TGCGCCAGCAGCCAAGATTCCCTAGCGGGACGGGGTGGTGAGCAGTACTTC.

The sample holds one count of this clone. J is TRBJ2-1 and V is TRBV11-2; 7 bases match TRBD1. Germline assignment: CDR1 SGHAT and CDR2 FQNNGV. V was pared by 5 bases and J by 2 bases, with 3 bases of the junction left unmatched. This CDR3 spans 14 amino acids. In DNA, the CDR3 is TGTGCCAGCAGCCAGGGACAGACCTACAATGAGCAGTTCTTC. Translated, it gives CASSQGQTYNEQFF.

The chain links TRBV6-6 to TRBJ1-4, with D possibly being TRBD1 (6 bases). CDR1 MNHNY and CDR2 SVGAGI come from the germline V gene (reference sequence). V lost 2 bases and J lost 0, with 10 bases in between. This CDR3 has 16 amino acids. CDR3 in DNA: TGTGCCAGCAGTTACGTACAGGGTGCAACTAATGAAAAACTGTTTTTT. Translated, it gives CASSYVQGATNEKLFF.

The gene calls are TRBV28 and TRBJ1-2, with no clear D. Germline V gives CDR1 MDHEN, CDR2 SYDVKM. The CDR3 is 14 amino acids. V was pared by 1 base and J by 4 bases, with 10 bases between. The CDR3 DNA is TGTGCCAGCAGTTTATCCGTGACACCCTATGGCTACACCTTC. Translation gives CASSLSVTPYGYTF.